This T cell receptor beta chain comes out of a study of blood T cell repertoires in COVID-19. Cohorts were based on clinical histories the participants reported. Germline CDR1 reads GTSNPN; CDR2 reads SVGIG (reference sequence). V lost 7 bases and J lost 4; bases outside the gene matches: 15. The CDR3 is 15 amino acids. TCRdb keeps only in-frame clones here, not all; method: immunoSEQ multiplex PCR. The sample yields some 340,000 clones, about four fifths seen once. Sample: PBMCs or T cells enriched from blood (not recorded which). This clonotype originated in a woman between 50 and 59 years old who had recovered from COVID-19. The gene calls are TRBV30 and TRBJ1-2; 7 bases agree with TRBD1. Here the CDR3 reads CAYSGQTIQGYGYTF. CDR3 coding DNA: TGTGCCTATTCGGGACAGACAATCCAAGGCTATGGCTACACCTTC.